This T cell receptor beta chain originates from a study of blood T cell repertoires in COVID-19. Study in general: In each case, the material was cDNA or gDNA derived from T cells, B-cell-depleted T cells, or PBMCs.

Per the authors' pipeline: Reference gene primer amplification gave estimated nucleated cell counts. This table comes from immunoSEQ multiplex PCR, and its TCRdb copy is limited to in-frame clones, with some not included. The DNA gave D and trimming, while V, J and clone size come from that table. The sample shows roughly 160,000 clones, 81% of them seen only once. This study enrolled people aged roughly 18 to 89 from around 25 US geographic areas. Cohorts were based on clinical histories the participants reported. The V gene end was trimmed by 5 bases and the J gene end by 7 bases; junction bases not matched to a gene: 11. The V gene's germline CDR1 is SGHNT and CDR2 YENEEA. The CDR3 sequence is 15 residues long.

The chain carries TRBV11-3 and TRBJ2-7, with TRBD2 identical over 10 bases. Source material: PBMCs or T cells enriched from blood (not recorded which). The receptor comes from a woman between 40 and 50 years old with acute COVID-19. CDR3 loop: CASSLGGLAGVEQYV. In DNA form, the CDR3 reads TGTGCCAGCAGCCTAGGGGGCCTAGCGGGAGTGGAGCAGTACGTC.